Listed below are T cell receptor beta chains from one sample, sequenced in a study of blood T cell repertoires in COVID-19. Sequenced by immunoSEQ multiplex PCR; TCRdb stores in-frame clones only, minus some. This table holds 210,000 or so clones, 70% to 90% found once. Sequenced sample: peripheral blood. The receptors stem from a woman aged 50 to 60 with active or convalescent COVID-19. Each CDR3 is given with its conserved first and last residue. The D gene is left open where the match is weak. The listing skips clone size in some rows; elsewhere it reads once, few, many or a size class.

clone size,V gene,J gene,CDR3 length,D gene,CDR3 protein,CDR3 DNA
once,TRBV28,TRBJ1-2,13,NA,CASSPGQNYGYTF,TGTGCCAGCAGTCCCGGACAGAACTATGGCTACACCTTC
NA,TRBV30,TRBJ1-4,14,TRBD1,CAWSGRGVGEKLFF,TGTGCCTGGAGTGGCAGGGGGGTCGGTGAAAAACTGTTTTTT
NA,TRBV21-1,TRBJ1-2,16,NA,CASSKEWGGQHYGYTF,TGTGCCAGCAGCAAAGAATGGGGGGGGCAGCACTATGGCTACACCTTC
NA,TRBV24-1,TRBJ1-5,14,NA,CATSDPSSNQPQHF,TGTGCCACCAGTGACCCCAGTAGCAATCAGCCCCAGCATTTT
NA,TRBV18,TRBJ2-2,12,NA,CASRPGTGELFF,TGTGCCAGCCGCCCGGGCACCGGGGAGCTGTTTTTT
NA,TRBV19,TRBJ1-6,12,NA,CASSPYNSPLHF,TGTGCCAGTAGTCCGTATAATTCACCCCTCCACTTT
once,TRBV28,TRBJ1-2,13,NA,CASSLRGYYGYTF,TGTGCCAGCAGTTTGCGGGGGTATTATGGCTACACCTTC
once,TRBV9,TRBJ2-7,13,NA,CASSADSTYEQYF,TGTGCCAGCAGCGCCGACTCAACCTACGAGCAGTACTTC
NA,TRBV28,TRBJ1-2,14,TRBD1,CASSVGQGDYGYTF,TGTGCCAGCAGTGTTGGACAGGGGGACTATGGCTACACCTTC
NA,TRBV5-1,TRBJ1-6,17,NA,CASSLAQGSSYNSPLHF,TGCGCCAGCAGCTTGGCACAGGGCAGCTCCTATAATTCACCCCTCCACTTT
once,TRBV6-5,TRBJ2-1,15,TRBD2,CASRSNSGGAHEQFF,TGTGCCAGCAGATCCAATAGCGGGGGGGCCCATGAGCAGTTCTTC
NA,TRBV19,TRBJ2-1,14,TRBD1,CASRGQGVYNEQFF,TGTGCCAGTAGAGGACAGGGGGTTTACAATGAGCAGTTCTTC
NA,TRBV5-1,TRBJ2-7,15,TRBD2,CASSPPGGVAREQYF,TGCGCCAGCAGCCCCCCGGGGGGAGTCGCGAGGGAGCAGTACTTC
NA,TRBV5-5,TRBJ2-1,15,NA,CASSRDSTVYNEQFF,TGTGCCAGCAGCAGGGACTCCACGGTCTACAATGAGCAGTTCTTC
NA,TRBV7-8,TRBJ1-1,13,TRBD1,CASSERGQTEAFF,TGTGCCAGCAGCGAACGGGGACAGACTGAAGCTTTCTTT
NA,TRBV5-6,TRBJ1-6,11,NA,CASSLAGSLHF,TGTGCCAGCAGCTTGGCGGGGTCCCTCCACTTT
NA,TRBV18,TRBJ1-2,13,NA,CASSPDRPYGYTF,TGTGCCAGCTCACCCGACAGGCCGTATGGCTACACCTTC
NA,TRBV12-3/TRBV12-4,TRBJ2-2,12,NA,CASSLDTGELFF,TGTGCCAGCAGCCTAGACACCGGGGAGCTGTTTTTT
NA,TRBV7-9,TRBJ2-1,15,TRBD2,CASSGGLAPYNEQFF,TGTGCCAGCAGCGGGGGACTAGCGCCATACAATGAGCAGTTCTTC
NA,TRBV2,TRBJ1-1,11,NA,CASSPYTEAFF,TGTGCCAGCAGCCCGTACACTGAAGCTTTCTTT
NA,TRBV5-1,TRBJ2-2,17,TRBD2,CASSRGLAGGNTGELFF,TGCGCCAGCAGCAGGGGACTAGCGGGAGGAAACACCGGGGAGCTGTTTTTT
NA,TRBV30,TRBJ2-1,14,TRBD2,CAWTLAGGYNEQFF,TGTGCCTGGACTCTAGCGGGAGGGTACAATGAGCAGTTCTTC
NA,TRBV9,TRBJ2-4,14,TRBD2,CASSPWTSGDIQYF,TGTGCCAGCAGCCCCTGGACTAGCGGAGACATTCAGTACTTC
once,TRBV6-6,TRBJ2-3,16,TRBD2,CASRRLAGGPTDTQYF,TGTGCCAGCAGGAGACTAGCGGGGGGTCCCACAGATACGCAGTATTTT
NA,TRBV19,TRBJ1-1,15,TRBD1,CASSIGTGKFEEAFF,TGTGCCAGTAGTATTGGGACAGGGAAATTTGAGGAAGCTTTCTTT
NA,TRBV3-1/TRBV3-2,TRBJ2-5,14,TRBD2,CASSLRGAGETQYF,TGTGCCAGCAGCCTGCGGGGGGCGGGAGAGACCCAGTACTTC
NA,TRBV6-2/TRBV6-3,TRBJ2-2,16,TRBD1,CASSYSRGQGSGELFF,TGTGCCAGCAGTTACTCAAGGGGACAGGGGTCCGGGGAGCTGTTTTTT
NA,TRBV28,TRBJ2-1,14,NA,CASTPDRRRNEQFF,TGTGCCAGCACCCCTGACAGGAGAAGGAATGAGCAGTTCTTC
NA,TRBV7-9,TRBJ1-2,15,NA,CASSPHRAPNYGYTF,TGTGCCAGCAGCCCCCACAGGGCCCCTAACTATGGCTACACCTTC
NA,TRBV12-3/TRBV12-4,TRBJ1-2,13,NA,CASTGFWSYGYTF,TGTGCCAGCACAGGGTTTTGGAGCTATGGCTACACCTTC
few,TRBV10-2,TRBJ1-1,12,NA,CASSDGTIEAFF,TGCGCCAGCAGTGATGGGACAATTGAAGCTTTCTTT
few,TRBV5-1,TRBJ2-1,14,NA,CASSFGFAYNEQFF,TGCGCCAGCAGCTTCGGGTTCGCCTACAATGAGCAGTTCTTC
NA,TRBV24-1,TRBJ2-1,16,NA,CATSEPDTSSYNEQFF,TGTGCCACCAGTGAACCCGACACGAGCTCCTACAATGAGCAGTTCTTC
NA,TRBV24-1,TRBJ2-3,20,TRBD2,CATSDLGTSGTEGGTDTQYF,TGTGCCACCAGTGATCTAGGGACTAGCGGCACCGAAGGAGGCACAGATACGCAGTATTTT
NA,TRBV3-1/TRBV3-2,TRBJ1-1,12,NA,CASSNGRAEAFF,TGTGCCAGCAGCAACGGGAGGGCTGAAGCTTTCTTT
NA,TRBV18,TRBJ2-5,15,NA,CASSPIPSGLETQYF,TGTGCCAGCTCACCAATCCCCTCGGGGTTAGAGACCCAGTACTTC
NA,TRBV7-6,TRBJ2-1,16,TRBD2,CASSLGTSGRGNEQFF,TGTGCCAGCAGCCTGGGGACTAGCGGGAGAGGGAATGAGCAGTTCTTC
once,TRBV7-8,TRBJ1-1,14,TRBD1,CASSVNRGNTEAFF,TGTGCCAGCAGCGTAAACAGGGGAAACACTGAAGCTTTCTTT
NA,TRBV28,TRBJ1-5,16,NA,CASRLGHLGSNQPQHF,TGTGCCAGCAGACTTGGACATTTAGGCAGCAATCAGCCCCAGCATTTT
NA,TRBV4-1,TRBJ2-3,17,TRBD2,CASSPGRTSGGTDTQYF,TGCGCCAGCAGCCCCGGTCGGACTAGCGGGGGGACAGATACGCAGTATTTT
NA,TRBV6-5,TRBJ2-1,14,TRBD2,CASSSGTRYDEQFF,TGTGCCAGCAGTTCCGGGACTAGATATGATGAGCAGTTCTTC
once,TRBV6-5,TRBJ2-3,13,TRBD2,CASRQRGSDTQYF,TGTGCCAGCAGGCAGCGGGGTTCAGATACGCAGTATTTT
NA,TRBV19,TRBJ2-1,13,TRBD1,CASTPTGYSEQFF,TGTGCCAGTACCCCGACAGGGTACAGTGAGCAGTTCTTC